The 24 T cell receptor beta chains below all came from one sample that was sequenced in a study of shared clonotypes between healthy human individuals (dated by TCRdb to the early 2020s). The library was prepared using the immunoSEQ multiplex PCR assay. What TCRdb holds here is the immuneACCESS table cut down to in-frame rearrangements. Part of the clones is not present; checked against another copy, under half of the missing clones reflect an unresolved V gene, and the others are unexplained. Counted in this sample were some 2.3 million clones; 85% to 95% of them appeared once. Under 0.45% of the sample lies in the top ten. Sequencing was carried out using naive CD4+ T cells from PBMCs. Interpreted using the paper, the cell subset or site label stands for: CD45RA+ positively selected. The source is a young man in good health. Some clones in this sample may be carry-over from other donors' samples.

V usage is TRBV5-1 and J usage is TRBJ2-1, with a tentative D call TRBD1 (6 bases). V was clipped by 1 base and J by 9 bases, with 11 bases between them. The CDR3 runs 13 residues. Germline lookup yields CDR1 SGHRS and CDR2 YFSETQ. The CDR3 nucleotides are TGCGCCAGCAGCTTGTCCGTACAGGGTGAGCAGTTCTTC. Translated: CASSLSVQGEQFF.

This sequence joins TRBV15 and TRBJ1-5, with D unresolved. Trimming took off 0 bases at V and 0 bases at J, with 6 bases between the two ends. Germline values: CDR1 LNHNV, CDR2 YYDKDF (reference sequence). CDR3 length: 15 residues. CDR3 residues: CATSRDWDSNQPQHF. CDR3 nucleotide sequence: TGTGCCACCAGCAGAGATTGGGATAGCAATCAGCCCCAGCATTTT.

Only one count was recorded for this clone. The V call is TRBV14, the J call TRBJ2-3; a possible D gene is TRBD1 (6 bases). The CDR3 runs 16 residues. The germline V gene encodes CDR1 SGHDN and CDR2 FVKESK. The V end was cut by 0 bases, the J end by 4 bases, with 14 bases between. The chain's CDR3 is CASSQDLNRDADTQYF. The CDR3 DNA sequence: TGTGCCAGCAGCCAAGATTTGAACAGGGACGCAGATACGCAGTATTTT.

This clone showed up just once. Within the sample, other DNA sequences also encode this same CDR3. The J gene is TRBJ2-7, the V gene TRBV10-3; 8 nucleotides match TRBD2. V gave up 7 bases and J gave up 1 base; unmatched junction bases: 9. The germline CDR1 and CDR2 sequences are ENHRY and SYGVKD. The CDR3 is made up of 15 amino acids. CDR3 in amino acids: CAITLGLAGSYEQYF. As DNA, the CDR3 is TGTGCCATCACTCTTGGGCTAGCGGGTTCCTACGAGCAGTACTTC.

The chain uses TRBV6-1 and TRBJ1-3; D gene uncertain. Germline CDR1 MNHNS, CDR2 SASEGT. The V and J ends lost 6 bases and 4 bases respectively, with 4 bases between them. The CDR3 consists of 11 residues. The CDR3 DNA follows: TGTGCCAGCAGGAGCGGAAACACCATATATTTT. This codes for CASRSGNTIYF.

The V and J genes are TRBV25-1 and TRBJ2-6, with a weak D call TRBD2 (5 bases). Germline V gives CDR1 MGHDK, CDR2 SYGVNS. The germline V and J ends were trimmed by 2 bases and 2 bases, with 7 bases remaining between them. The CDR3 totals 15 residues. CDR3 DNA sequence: TGTGCCAGCAGTGAAGGAGGCGCTGGGGCCAACGTCCTGACTTTC. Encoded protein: CASSEGGAGANVLTF.

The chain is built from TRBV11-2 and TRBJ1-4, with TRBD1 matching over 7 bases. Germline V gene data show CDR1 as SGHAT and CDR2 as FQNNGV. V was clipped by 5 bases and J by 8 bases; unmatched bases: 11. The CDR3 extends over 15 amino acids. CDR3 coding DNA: TGTGCCAGCAGCGCACCCCAGGGGGTACGGGAAAAACTGTTTTTT. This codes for CASSAPQGVREKLFF.

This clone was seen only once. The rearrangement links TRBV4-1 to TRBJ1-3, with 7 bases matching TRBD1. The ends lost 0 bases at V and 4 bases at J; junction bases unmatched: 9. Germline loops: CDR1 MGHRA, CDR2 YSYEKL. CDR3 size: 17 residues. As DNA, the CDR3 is TGCGCCAGCAGCCAAGAGCACAGGGGCCTCCTCGGAAACACCATATATTTT. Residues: CASSQEHRGLLGNTIYF.

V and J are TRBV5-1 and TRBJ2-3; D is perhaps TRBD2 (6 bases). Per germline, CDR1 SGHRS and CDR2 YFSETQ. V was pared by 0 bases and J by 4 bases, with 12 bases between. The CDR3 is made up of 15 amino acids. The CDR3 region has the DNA TGCGCCAGCAGCTTGGCTGGCCCGGGAGCAGATACGCAGTATTTT. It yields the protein CASSLAGPGADTQYF.

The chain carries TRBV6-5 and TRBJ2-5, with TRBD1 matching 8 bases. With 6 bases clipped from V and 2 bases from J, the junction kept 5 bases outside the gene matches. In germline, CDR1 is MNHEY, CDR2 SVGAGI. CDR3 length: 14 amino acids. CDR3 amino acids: CASRKQGGQETQYF. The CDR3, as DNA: TGTGCCAGCAGAAAACAGGGGGGTCAAGAGACCCAGTACTTC.

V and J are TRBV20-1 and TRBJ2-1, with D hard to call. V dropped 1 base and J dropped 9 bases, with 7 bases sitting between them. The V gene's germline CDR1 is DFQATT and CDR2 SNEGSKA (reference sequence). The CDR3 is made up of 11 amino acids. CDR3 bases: TGCAGTGCTAGAGGTCCCGTTGAGCAGTTCTTC. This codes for CSARGPVEQFF.

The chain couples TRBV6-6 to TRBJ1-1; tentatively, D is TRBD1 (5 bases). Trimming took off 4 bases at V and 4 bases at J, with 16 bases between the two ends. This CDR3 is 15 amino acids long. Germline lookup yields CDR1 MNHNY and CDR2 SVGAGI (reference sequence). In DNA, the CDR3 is TGTGCCAGCAGTTTCCCCGGATCCAGGGCCACTGAAGCTTTCTTT. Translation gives CASSFPGSRATEAFF.

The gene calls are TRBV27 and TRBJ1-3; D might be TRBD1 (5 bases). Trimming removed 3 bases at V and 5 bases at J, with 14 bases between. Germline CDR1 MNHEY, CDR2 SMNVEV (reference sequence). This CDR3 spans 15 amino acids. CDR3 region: CASSFPSRDRNTIYF. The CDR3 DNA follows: TGTGCCAGCAGTTTCCCCTCCAGGGATAGAAACACCATATATTTT.

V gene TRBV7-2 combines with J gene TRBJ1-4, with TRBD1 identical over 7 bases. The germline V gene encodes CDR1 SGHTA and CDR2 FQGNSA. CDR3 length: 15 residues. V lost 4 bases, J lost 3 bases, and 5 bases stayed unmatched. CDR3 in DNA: TGTGCCAGCAGCTCGACCGGGACAGCTAATGAAAAACTGTTTTTT. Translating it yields CASSSTGTANEKLFF.

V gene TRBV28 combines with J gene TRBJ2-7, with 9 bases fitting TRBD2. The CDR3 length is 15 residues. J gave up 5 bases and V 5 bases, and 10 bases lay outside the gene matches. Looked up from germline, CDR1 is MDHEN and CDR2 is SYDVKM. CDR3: CASSGQGAGGHEQYF. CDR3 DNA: TGTGCCAGCAGTGGTCAGGGAGCGGGAGGACACGAGCAGTACTTC. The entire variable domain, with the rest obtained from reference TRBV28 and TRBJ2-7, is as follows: DVKVTQSSRYLVKRTGEKVFLECVQDMDHENMFWYRQDPGLGLRLIYFSYDVKMKEKGDIPEGYSVSREKKERFSLILESASTNQTSMYLCASSGQGAGGHEQYFGPGTRLTVT.

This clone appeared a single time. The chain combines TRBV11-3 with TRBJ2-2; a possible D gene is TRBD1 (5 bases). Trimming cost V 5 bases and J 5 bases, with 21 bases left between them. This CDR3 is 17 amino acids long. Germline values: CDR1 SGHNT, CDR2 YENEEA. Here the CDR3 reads CASSPTRGRAGTGELFF. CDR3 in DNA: TGTGCCAGCAGCCCGACCCGAGGCAGGGCAGGAACCGGGGAGCTGTTTTTT.

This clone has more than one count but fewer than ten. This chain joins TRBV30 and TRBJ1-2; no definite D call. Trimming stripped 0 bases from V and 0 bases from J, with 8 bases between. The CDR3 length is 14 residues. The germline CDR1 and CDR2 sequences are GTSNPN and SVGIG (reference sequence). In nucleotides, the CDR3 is TGTGCCTGGAGTGTATTCCCGGCTAACTATGGCTACACCTTC. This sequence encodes CAWSVFPANYGYTF.

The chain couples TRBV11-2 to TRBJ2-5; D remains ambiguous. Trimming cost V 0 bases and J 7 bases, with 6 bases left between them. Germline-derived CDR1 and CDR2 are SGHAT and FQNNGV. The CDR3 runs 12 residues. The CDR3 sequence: CASSLDRPTQYF. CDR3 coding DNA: TGTGCCAGCAGCTTAGACAGGCCGACCCAGTACTTC.

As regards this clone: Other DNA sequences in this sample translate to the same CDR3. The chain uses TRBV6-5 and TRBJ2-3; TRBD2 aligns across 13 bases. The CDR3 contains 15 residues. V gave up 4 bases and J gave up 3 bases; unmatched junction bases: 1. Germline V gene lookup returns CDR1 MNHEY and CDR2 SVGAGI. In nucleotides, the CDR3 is TGTGCCAGCAGTTCGGGACTAGCGGGAACAGATACGCAGTATTTT. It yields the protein CASSSGLAGTDTQYF.

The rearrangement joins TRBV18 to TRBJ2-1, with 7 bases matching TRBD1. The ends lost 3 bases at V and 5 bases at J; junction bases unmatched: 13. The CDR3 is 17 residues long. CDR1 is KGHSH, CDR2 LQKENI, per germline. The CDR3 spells CASSPSTGQQGHNEQFF. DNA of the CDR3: TGTGCCAGCTCACCGAGTACGGGACAACAGGGGCACAATGAGCAGTTCTTC.

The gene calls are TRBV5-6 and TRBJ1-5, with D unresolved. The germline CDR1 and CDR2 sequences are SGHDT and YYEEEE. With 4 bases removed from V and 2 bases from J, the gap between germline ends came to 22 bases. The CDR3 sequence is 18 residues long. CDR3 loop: CASSDWVPDLGGNQPQHF. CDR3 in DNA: TGTGCCAGCAGCGATTGGGTCCCGGACCTGGGAGGCAATCAGCCCCAGCATTTT.

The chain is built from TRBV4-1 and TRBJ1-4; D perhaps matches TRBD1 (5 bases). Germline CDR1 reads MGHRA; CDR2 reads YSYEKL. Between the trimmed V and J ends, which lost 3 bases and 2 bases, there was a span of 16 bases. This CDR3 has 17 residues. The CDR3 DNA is TGCGCCAGCAGCCACGTCCCGACCCGGGGCACTAATGAAAAACTGTTTTTT. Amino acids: CASSHVPTRGTNEKLFF.

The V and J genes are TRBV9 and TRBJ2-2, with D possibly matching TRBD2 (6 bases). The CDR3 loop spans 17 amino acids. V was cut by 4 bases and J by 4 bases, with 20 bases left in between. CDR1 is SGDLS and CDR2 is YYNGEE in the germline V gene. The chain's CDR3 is CASSPTFAGGITGELFF. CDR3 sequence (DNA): TGTGCCAGCAGCCCCACCTTCGCCGGGGGAATCACCGGGGAGCTGTTTTTT.

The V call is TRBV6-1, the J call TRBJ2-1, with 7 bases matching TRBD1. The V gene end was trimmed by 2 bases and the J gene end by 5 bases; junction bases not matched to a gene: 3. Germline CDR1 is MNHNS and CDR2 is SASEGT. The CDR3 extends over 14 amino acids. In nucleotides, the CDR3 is TGTGCCAGCAGTGAAAACGGACAGGACAATGAGCAGTTCTTC. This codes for CASSENGQDNEQFF.